The entry that follows covers one T cell receptor (beta chain) sequence. The identical CDR3 is also encoded by other nucleotide sequences in the sample. Germline CDR1 reads SEHNR; CDR2 reads FQNEAQ (reference sequence). The V gene lost 5 bases and the J gene lost 2 bases, with 9 bases spanning the gap. This CDR3 is 14 amino acids long. TCRdb keeps only in-frame clones here, not all; method: immunoSEQ multiplex PCR. The sample carries about 300,000 clones, around 86% recorded once. This sample was taken from a study of blood T cell repertoires in COVID-19. Study information: The cDNA or gDNA used as material had been derived from T cells, B-cell-depleted T cells, or PBMCs.

The cohort comprised adults aged roughly 18 to 95 years residing in 20 to 30 US areas. In assigning cohorts, the study relied on participant-reported clinical history. For recovered donors of Cohort 3, there were two negative PCRs, clearance, or symptom resolution. The material sequenced was PBMCs or T cells enriched from blood (not recorded which). The V gene is TRBV7-9, the J gene TRBJ2-2, with a possible D match to TRBD1 (5 bases). This TCR was recovered from a woman between 18 and 29 years old who had recovered from COVID-19. The CDR3 here is CASSVDRNTGELFF. CDR3 coding DNA: TGTGCCAGCAGCGTTGACAGAAACACCGGGGAGCTGTTTTTT.